The 7 T cell receptor beta chains below were found in one sample sequenced in a study of T cells after posttransplantation cyclophosphamide. Sequencing was performed with immunoSEQ multiplex PCR; in TCRdb, only in-frame clones are kept and a portion is missing. Observed in the sample are tens of thousands of clones, none of them singletons. The sample taken for sequencing was PBMCs. The receptors here all came from a man aged 35-49 years in good health, CMV-negative, and a related stem cell transplant donor.

This clone was counted ten times or more. The chain combines TRBV7-3 with TRBJ2-1, with 9 bases matching TRBD2. The CDR3 runs 17 residues. V trimming: 2 bases; J trimming: 6 bases; junction bases outside the gene matches: 11. Germline CDR1 and CDR2: SGHTA and FQGTGA. The CDR3 DNA reads TGTGCCAGCAGCTTAGCTTCTAGCGGGGCGCAAGGCAATGAGCAGTTCTTC. Encoded protein: CASSLASSGAQGNEQFF. The entire variable domain, with the rest obtained from reference TRBV7-3 and TRBJ2-1, is as follows: GAGVSQTPSNKVTEKGKYVELRCDPISGHTALYWYRQSLGQGPEFLIYFQGTGAADDSGLPNDRFFAVRPEGSVSTLKIQRTERGDSAVYLCASSLASSGAQGNEQFFGPGTRLTVL.

By sample fraction, this clone is medium-sized (0.01 to 0.1%). This rearrangement joins TRBV10-3 to TRBJ2-1; 10 nucleotides agree with TRBD2. The germline V gene has CDR1 ENHRY and CDR2 SYGVKD. The CDR3 sequence is 14 residues long. Trimming at V came to 2 bases and at J to 10 bases, leaving 5 bases not matched to a gene. CDR3 sequence reads: CAISETSGVGEQFF. The CDR3 DNA reads TGTGCCATCAGTGAGACTAGCGGGGTAGGCGAGCAGTTCTTC.

This clone has ten or more counts. The genes are TRBV4-2 and TRBJ1-1; 10 bases match TRBD1. The germline CDR1 and CDR2 sequences are LGHNA and YNFKEQ. V lost 4 bases to trimming and J lost 5 bases; unmatched junction nucleotides: 4. The CDR3 has 14 amino acids. CDR3 in amino acids: CASSLGQGETEAFF. The CDR3 nucleotides read TGTGCCAGCAGCCTTGGACAGGGGGAGACTGAAGCTTTCTTT.

In its sample, this clone was seen a few times. Here the CDR3 reads CASSFLDRGDGYTF. The CDR3 nucleotides read TGCGCCAGCAGCTTCCTGGACAGGGGAGATGGCTACACCTTC. V and J are TRBV5-1 and TRBJ1-2; TRBD1 agrees at 9 bases. The trim removed 2 bases at V and 6 bases at J, leaving 5 bases unmatched. Germline values: CDR1 SGHRS, CDR2 YFSETQ. This CDR3 spans 14 amino acids.

This clone has a count of ten or more. This rearrangement joins TRBV27 to TRBJ2-7; D unclear. Germline loops: CDR1 MNHEY, CDR2 SMNVEV (reference sequence). This CDR3 is built from 13 residues. The V end was cut by 2 bases, the J end by 2 bases, with 7 bases between. The CDR3 DNA reads TGTGCCAGCAGTTTAGGCACCCCCTACGAGCAGTACTTC. Protein: CASSLGTPYEQYF.

At least ten counts were recorded for this clone. The chain employs TRBV5-1 and TRBJ1-1, with 9 bases identical to TRBD1. The CDR3 loop spans 15 amino acids. V gave up 1 base and J gave up 1 base; unmatched junction bases: 2. Germline CDR1 is SGHRS and CDR2 is YFSETQ. DNA for the CDR3: TGCGCCAGCAGCTTGTTGGACAGGGGGAACACTGAAGCTTTCTTT. It is translated as CASSLLDRGNTEAFF. Together with reference TRBV5-1 and TRBJ1-1, the CDR3 gives the full variable domain: KAGVTQTPRYLIKTRGQQVTLSCSPISGHRSVSWYQQTPGQGLQFLFEYFSETQRNKGNFPGRFSGRQFSNSRSEMNVSTLELGDSALYLCASSLLDRGNTEAFFGQGTRLTVV.

This clone was detected many times. The chain couples TRBV5-1 to TRBJ2-2; 11 nucleotides match TRBD2. CDR1 is SGHRS, CDR2 YFSETQ, per germline. The junction had 7 bases not matched to a gene; V was cut back by 0 bases and J by 0 bases. This CDR3 comprises 19 residues. CDR3: CASSLGLAGRFANTGELFF. DNA for the CDR3: TGCGCCAGCAGCTTGGGACTAGCGGGGCGGTTCGCGAACACCGGGGAGCTGTTTTTT. The full variable domain, its missing parts supplied by reference TRBV5-1 and TRBJ2-2, is KAGVTQTPRYLIKTRGQQVTLSCSPISGHRSVSWYQQTPGQGLQFLFEYFSETQRNKGNFPGRFSGRQFSNSRSEMNVSTLELGDSALYLCASSLGLAGRFANTGELFFGEGSRLTVL.